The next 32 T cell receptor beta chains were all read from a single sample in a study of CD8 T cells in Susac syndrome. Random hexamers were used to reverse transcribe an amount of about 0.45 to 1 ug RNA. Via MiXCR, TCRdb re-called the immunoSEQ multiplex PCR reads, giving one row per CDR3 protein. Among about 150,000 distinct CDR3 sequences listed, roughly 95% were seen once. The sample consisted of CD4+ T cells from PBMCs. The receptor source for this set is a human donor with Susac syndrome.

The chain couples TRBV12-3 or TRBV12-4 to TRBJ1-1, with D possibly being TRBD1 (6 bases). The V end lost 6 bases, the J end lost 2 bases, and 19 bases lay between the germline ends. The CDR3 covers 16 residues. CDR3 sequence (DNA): TGTGCCAGCAGGGCCTGGTGGGGGGCGCATAACACTGAAGCTTTCTTT. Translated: CASRAWWGAHNTEAFF.

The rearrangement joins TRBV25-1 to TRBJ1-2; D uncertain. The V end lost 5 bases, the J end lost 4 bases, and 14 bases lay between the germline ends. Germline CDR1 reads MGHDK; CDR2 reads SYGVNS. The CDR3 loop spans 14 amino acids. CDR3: CASSTAEALYGYTF. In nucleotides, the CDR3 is TGTGCCAGCAGTACGGCAGAGGCCCTCTATGGCTACACCTTC.

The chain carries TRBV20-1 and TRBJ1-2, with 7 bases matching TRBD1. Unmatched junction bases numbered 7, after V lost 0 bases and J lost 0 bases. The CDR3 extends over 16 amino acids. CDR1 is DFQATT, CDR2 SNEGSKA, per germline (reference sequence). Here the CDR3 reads CSARDRGTVPNYGYTF. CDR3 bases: TGCAGTGCTAGAGATCGGGGGACAGTCCCTAACTATGGCTACACCTTC.

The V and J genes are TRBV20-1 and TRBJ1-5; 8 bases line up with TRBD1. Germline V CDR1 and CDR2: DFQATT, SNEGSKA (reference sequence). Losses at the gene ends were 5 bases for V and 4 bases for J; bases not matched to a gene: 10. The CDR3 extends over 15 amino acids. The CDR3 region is CSAAVEQGGNQPQHF. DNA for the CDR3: TGCAGTGCTGCGGTGGAACAGGGGGGGAATCAGCCCCAGCATTTT.

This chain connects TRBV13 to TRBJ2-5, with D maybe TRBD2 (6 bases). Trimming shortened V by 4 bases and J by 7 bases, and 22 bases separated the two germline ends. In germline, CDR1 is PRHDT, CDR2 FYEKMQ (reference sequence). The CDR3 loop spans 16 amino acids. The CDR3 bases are TGTGCCAGCAGCTCAACACGGGCGGGGTCCTTGGGGACCCAGTACTTC. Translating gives CASSSTRAGSLGTQYF. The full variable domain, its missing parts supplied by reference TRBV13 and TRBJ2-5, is AAGVIQSPRHLIKEKRETATLKCYPIPRHDTVYWYQQGPGQDPQFLISFYEKMQSDKGSIPDRFSAQQFSDYHSELNMSSLELGDSALYFCASSSTRAGSLGTQYFGPGTRLLVL.

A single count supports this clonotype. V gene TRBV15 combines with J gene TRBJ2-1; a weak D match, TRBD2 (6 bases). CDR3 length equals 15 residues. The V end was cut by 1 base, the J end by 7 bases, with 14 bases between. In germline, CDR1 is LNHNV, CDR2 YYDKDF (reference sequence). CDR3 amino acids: CATSRAGTGVNEQFF. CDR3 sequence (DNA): TGTGCCACCAGCAGAGCCGGGACTGGGGTGAATGAGCAGTTCTTC.

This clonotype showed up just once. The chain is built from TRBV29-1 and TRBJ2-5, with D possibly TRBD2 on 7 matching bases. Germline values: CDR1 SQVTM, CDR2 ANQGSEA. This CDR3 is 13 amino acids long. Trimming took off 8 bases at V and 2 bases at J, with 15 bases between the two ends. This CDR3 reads CSFMRGLQETQYF. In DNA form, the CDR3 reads TGCAGCTTCATGCGGGGGCTGCAAGAGACCCAGTACTTC.

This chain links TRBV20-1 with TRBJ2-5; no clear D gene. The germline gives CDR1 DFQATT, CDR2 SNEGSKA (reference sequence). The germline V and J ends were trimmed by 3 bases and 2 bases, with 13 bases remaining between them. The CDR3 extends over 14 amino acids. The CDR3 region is CSASRLARQETQYF. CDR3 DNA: TGCAGTGCTAGTCGTCTCGCCAGACAAGAGACCCAGTACTTC.

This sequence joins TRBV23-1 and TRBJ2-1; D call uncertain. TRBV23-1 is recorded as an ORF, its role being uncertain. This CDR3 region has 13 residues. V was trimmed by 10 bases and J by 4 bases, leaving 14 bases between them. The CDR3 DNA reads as TGCGCCACCCTGCCCTCCCCTTACAATGAGCAGTTCTTC. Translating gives CATLPSPYNEQFF.

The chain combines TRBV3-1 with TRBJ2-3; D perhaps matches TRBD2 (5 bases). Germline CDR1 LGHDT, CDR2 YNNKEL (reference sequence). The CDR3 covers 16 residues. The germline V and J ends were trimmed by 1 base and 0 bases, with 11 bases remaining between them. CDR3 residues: CASSQGKRPSTDTQYF. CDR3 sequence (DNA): TGTGCCAGCAGCCAAGGCAAGCGGCCGAGCACAGATACGCAGTATTTT.

The CDR3 region has the DNA TGTGCCAGCAGCTTACAGGGCGTAGAGACCCAGTACTTC. Translated, it gives CASSLQGVETQYF. The V gene is TRBV7-2, the J gene TRBJ2-5; D is perhaps TRBD1 (5 bases). Germline loops: CDR1 SGHTA, CDR2 FQGNSA. The length of the CDR3 is 13 residues. Trimming removed 2 bases from V and 4 bases from J, with 8 bases in between. Full variable domain (outside the CDR3, taken from reference TRBV7-2 and TRBJ2-5): GAGVSQSPSNKVTEKGKDVELRCDPISGHTALYWYRQSLGQGLEFLIYFQGNSAPDKSGLPSDRFSAERTGGSVSTLTIQRTQQEDSAVYLCASSLQGVETQYFGPGTRLLVL.

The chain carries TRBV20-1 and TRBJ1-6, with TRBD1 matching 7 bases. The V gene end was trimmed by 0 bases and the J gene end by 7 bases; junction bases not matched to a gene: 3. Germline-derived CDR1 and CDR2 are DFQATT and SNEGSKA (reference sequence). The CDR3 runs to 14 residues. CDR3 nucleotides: TGCAGTGCTAGAGATCTACAGGGGAATTCACCCCTCCACTTT. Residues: CSARDLQGNSPLHF.

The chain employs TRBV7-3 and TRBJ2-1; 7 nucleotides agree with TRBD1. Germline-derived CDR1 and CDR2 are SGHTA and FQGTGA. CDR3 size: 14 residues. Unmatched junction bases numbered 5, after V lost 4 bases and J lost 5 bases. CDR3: CASSSRTGNNEQFF. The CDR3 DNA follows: TGTGCCAGCAGCTCCAGGACAGGTAACAATGAGCAGTTCTTC.

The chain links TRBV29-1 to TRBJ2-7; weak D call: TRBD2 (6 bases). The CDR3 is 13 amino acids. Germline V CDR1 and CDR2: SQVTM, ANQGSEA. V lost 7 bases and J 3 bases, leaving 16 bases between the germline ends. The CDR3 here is CSGGTARGYEQYF. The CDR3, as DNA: TGCAGCGGCGGGACCGCAAGAGGCTACGAGCAGTACTTC.

In nucleotides, the CDR3 is TGTGCCATCCTGATCTCTGGGGCCAACGTCCTGACTTTC. Amino acid sequence: CAILISGANVLTF. This chain uses TRBV10-3 with TRBJ2-6; D uncertain. From germline, CDR1 is ENHRY and CDR2 SYGVKD. V lost 8 bases and J lost 0, with 5 bases in between. The CDR3 is made up of 13 amino acids.

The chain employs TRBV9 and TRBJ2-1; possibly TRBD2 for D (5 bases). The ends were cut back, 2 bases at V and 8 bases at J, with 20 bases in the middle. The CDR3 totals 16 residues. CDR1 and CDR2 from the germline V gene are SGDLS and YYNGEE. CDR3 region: CASSVSPATEVDEQFF. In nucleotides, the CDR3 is TGTGCCAGCAGCGTCTCCCCGGCCACGGAGGTCGATGAGCAGTTCTTC.

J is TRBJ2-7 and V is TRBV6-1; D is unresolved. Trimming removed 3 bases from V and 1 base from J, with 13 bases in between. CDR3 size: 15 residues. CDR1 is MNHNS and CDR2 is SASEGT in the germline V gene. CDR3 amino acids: CASSDPPAASYEQYF. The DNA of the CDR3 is TGTGCCAGCAGTGACCCCCCCGCCGCTTCCTACGAGCAGTACTTC.

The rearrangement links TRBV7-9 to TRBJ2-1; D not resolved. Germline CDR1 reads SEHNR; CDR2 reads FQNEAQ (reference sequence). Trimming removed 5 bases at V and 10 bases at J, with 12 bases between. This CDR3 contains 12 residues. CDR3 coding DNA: TGTGCCAGCAGCCGAGACTTAGGAGAGCAGTTCTTC. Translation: CASSRDLGEQFF.

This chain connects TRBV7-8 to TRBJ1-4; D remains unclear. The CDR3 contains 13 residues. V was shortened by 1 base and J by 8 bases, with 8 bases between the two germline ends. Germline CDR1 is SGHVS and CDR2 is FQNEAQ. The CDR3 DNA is TGTGCCAGCAGCTTAGTCGGCAGGGAAAAACTGTTTTTT. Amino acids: CASSLVGREKLFF.

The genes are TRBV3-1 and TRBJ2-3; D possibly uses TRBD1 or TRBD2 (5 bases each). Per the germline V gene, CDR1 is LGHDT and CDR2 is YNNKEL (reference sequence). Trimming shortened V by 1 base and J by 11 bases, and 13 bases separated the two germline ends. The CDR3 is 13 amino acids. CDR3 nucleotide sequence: TGTGCCAGCAGCCAAGGGGGGAGCGCCTGGCAGTATTTT. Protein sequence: CASSQGGSAWQYF.

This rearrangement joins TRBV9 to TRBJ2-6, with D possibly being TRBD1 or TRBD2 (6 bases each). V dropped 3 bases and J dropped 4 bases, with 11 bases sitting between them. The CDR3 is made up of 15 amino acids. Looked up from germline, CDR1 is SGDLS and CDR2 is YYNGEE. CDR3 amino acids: CASSAQGGGANVLTF. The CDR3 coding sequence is TGTGCCAGCAGCGCACAGGGAGGAGGGGCCAACGTCCTGACTTTC. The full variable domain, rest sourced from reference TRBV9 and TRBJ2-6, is DSGVTQTPKHLITATGQRVTLRCSPRSGDLSVYWYQQSLDQGLQFLIQYYNGEERAKGNILERFSAQQFPDLHSELNLSSLELGDSALYFCASSAQGGGANVLTFGAGSRLTVL.

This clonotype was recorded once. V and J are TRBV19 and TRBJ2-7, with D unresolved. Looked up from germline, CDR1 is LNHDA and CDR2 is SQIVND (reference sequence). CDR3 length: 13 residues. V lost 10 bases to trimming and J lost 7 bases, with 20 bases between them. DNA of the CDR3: TGTGCCACCTCGGATCATATCCTACGAGAGCAGTACTTC. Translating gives CATSDHILREQYF.

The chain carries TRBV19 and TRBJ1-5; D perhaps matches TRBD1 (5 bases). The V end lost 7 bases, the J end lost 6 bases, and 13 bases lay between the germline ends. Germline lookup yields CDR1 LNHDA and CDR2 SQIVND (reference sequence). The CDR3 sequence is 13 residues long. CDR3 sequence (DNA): TGTGCCAGTACTCCTCGGGGGACTCAGCCCCAGCATTTT. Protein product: CASTPRGTQPQHF.

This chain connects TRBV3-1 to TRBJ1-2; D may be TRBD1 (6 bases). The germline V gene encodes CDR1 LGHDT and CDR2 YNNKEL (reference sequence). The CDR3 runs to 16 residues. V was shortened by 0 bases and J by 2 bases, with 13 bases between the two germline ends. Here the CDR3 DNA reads TGTGCCAGCAGCCAAGATGATGGGGGCAGGAACTATGGCTACACCTTC. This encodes CASSQDDGGRNYGYTF.

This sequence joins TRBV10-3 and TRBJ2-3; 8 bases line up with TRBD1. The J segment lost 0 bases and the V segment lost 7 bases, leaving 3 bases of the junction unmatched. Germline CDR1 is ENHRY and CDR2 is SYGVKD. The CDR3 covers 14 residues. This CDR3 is CAITGQGSTDTQYF. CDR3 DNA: TGTGCCATCACTGGACAGGGTAGCACAGATACGCAGTATTTT.

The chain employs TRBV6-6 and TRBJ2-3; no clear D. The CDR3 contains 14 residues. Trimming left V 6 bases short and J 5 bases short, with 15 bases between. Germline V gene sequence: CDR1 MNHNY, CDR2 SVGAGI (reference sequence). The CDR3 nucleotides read TGTGCCAGCAGAAAGAGTCTAGGGATAGATACGCAGTATTTT. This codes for CASRKSLGIDTQYF.

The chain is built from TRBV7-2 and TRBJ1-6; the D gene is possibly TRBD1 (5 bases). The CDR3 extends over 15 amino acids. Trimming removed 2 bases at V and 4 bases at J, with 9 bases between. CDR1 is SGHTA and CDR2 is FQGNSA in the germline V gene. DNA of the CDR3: TGTGCCAGCAGCTTACTCGGGGGATATAATTCACCCCTCCACTTT. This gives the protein CASSLLGGYNSPLHF.

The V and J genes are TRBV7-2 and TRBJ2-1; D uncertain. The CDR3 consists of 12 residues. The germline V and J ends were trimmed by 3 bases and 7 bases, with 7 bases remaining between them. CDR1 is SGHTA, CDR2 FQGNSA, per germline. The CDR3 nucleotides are TGTGCCAGCAGCTTCGAGAGGAATGAGCAGTTCTTC. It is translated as CASSFERNEQFF.

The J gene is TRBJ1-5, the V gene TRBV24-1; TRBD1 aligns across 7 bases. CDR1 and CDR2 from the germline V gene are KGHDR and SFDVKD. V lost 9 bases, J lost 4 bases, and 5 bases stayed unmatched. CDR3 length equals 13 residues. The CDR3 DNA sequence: TGTGCCACCCAGGGGGGGACAAATCAGCCCCAGCATTTT. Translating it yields CATQGGTNQPQHF.

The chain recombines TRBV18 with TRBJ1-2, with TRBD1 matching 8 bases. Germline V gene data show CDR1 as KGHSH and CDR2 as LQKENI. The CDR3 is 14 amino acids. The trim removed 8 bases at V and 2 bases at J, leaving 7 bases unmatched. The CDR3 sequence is CASPQGDWNYGYTF. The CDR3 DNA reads TGTGCCAGCCCACAGGGGGACTGGAACTATGGCTACACCTTC.

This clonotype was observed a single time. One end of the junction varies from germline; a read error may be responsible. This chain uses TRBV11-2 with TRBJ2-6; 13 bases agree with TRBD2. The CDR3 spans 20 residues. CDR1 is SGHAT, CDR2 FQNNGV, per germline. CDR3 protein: CASSLEGLAGSGSGANVLTF. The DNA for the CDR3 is TGTGCCAGCAGCCTAGAGGGACTAGCGGGGAGCGGCTCTGGGGCCAACGTCCTGACTTTC.

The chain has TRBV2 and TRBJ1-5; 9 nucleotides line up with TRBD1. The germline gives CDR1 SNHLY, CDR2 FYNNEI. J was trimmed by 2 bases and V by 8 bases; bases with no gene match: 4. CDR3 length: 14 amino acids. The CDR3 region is CASGWTGGNQPQHF. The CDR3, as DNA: TGTGCCAGCGGGTGGACAGGGGGCAATCAGCCCCAGCATTTT.